These 26 T cell receptor beta chains originate from one sample sequenced in a study of T cell responses to AZD1222 COVID-19 vaccine. Repertoires were generated with immunoSEQ multiplex PCR, while TCRdb's copy carries only in-frame clones and drops some. The top ten clones hold approximately 19% of a sample with 78,000 or so clones, approximately 89% of them seen once. This material consisted of peripheral blood, taken on day 0 of AZD1222 vaccination. These TCRs come from an adult in good health.

The CDR3 here is CASSILESGYTF. The CDR3 DNA sequence: TGTGCCAGTAGTATACTTGAGAGCGGCTACACCTTC. J is TRBJ1-2 and V is TRBV19; D uncertain. The V gene's germline CDR1 is LNHDA and CDR2 SQIVND (reference sequence). The CDR3 consists of 12 residues. Trimming took 2 bases from V and 8 from J, leaving 9 bases between them.

V and J are TRBV18 and TRBJ1-2; TRBD1 matches 7 bases. Germline V gene data show CDR1 as KGHSH and CDR2 as LQKENI. The CDR3 runs 14 residues. V trimming: 2 bases; J trimming: 6 bases; junction bases outside the gene matches: 6. The CDR3 sequence: CASSPVGGINGYTF. CDR3 nucleotide sequence: TGTGCCAGCTCACCAGTAGGGGGCATAAATGGCTACACCTTC.

The table lists this clone with a count of one. The chain carries TRBV10-3 and TRBJ2-7; the D gene is possibly TRBD1 (5 bases). The CDR3 covers 14 residues. Germline values: CDR1 ENHRY, CDR2 SYGVKD. V lost 4 bases and J 1 base, leaving 11 bases between the germline ends. DNA of the CDR3: TGTGCCATCAGTGGCCAAACAGGATCCTACGAGCAGTACTTC. Translation gives CAISGQTGSYEQYF.

This chain uses TRBV27 with TRBJ1-6, with 8 bases identical to TRBD1. Germline lookup yields CDR1 MNHEY and CDR2 SMNVEV (reference sequence). The J segment lost 10 bases and the V segment lost 3 bases, leaving 11 bases of the junction unmatched. This CDR3 spans 16 amino acids. Here the CDR3 reads CASSLGLYRGGSPLHF. The CDR3 DNA reads as TGTGCCAGCAGTTTGGGCTTATACAGGGGGGGATCACCCCTCCACTTT.

The V gene is TRBV7-3, the J gene TRBJ2-7, with a weak D call TRBD1 (6 bases). This CDR3 has 13 amino acids. Germline values: CDR1 SGHTA, CDR2 FQGTGA. Deletions cut 3 bases from V and 3 bases from J, with 9 bases between. Here the CDR3 reads CASSFGQYYEQYF. CDR3 sequence (DNA): TGTGCCAGCAGCTTTGGACAGTACTACGAGCAGTACTTC.

This chain joins TRBV30 and TRBJ1-3, with a possible D match to TRBD1 (6 bases). The CDR3 has 14 amino acids. V lost 2 bases and J 2 bases, leaving 10 bases between the germline ends. The V gene's germline CDR1 is GTSNPN and CDR2 SVGIG (reference sequence). The DNA of the CDR3 is TGTGCCTGGAGTATAGGACAGCCTGGAAACACCATATATTTT. This gives the protein CAWSIGQPGNTIYF.

The chain couples TRBV5-4 to TRBJ2-5; D not certain. The germline gives CDR1 SGHNT, CDR2 YYREEE (reference sequence). The germline V and J ends were trimmed by 3 bases and 3 bases, with 9 bases remaining between them. The CDR3 runs to 13 residues. CDR3 nucleotides: TGTGCCAGCAGCTCCAAAGGAGAAGAGACCCAGTACTTC. This sequence encodes CASSSKGEETQYF.

J is TRBJ2-1 and V is TRBV27; 8 nucleotides match TRBD2. Germline trimming cut 5 bases from V and 8 bases from J; bases unmatched to any gene: 14. The CDR3 runs 16 residues. The germline CDR1 and CDR2 sequences are MNHEY and SMNVEV (reference sequence). The chain's CDR3 is CASSPWTSLVGDEQFF. The CDR3 DNA reads TGTGCCAGCAGTCCCTGGACTAGCTTGGTGGGCGATGAGCAGTTCTTC.

The rearrangement joins TRBV27 to TRBJ1-5; D is ambiguous. This CDR3 has 12 amino acids. Per the germline V gene, CDR1 is MNHEY and CDR2 is SMNVEV (reference sequence). The germline V and J ends were trimmed by 6 bases and 3 bases, with 6 bases remaining between them. As DNA, the CDR3 is TGTGCCAGCAGCTTTAACAATCAGCCCCAGCATTTT. It specifies CASSFNNQPQHF.

The V call is TRBV12-3 or TRBV12-4, the J call TRBJ1-1; maybe TRBD1 (5 bases). This CDR3 region has 13 residues. Trimming removed 3 bases at V and 6 bases at J, with 11 bases between. Here the CDR3 reads CASSLGGRSEAFF. CDR3 in DNA: TGTGCCAGCAGTTTGGGGGGTCGCTCTGAAGCTTTCTTT.

This clone was seen a single time. The rearrangement joins TRBV19 to TRBJ2-3, with D hard to call. CDR3 length equals 16 residues. The V and J ends lost 6 bases and 0 bases respectively, with 16 bases between them. CDR1 is LNHDA and CDR2 is SQIVND in the germline V gene (reference sequence). The CDR3 reads CASRDAPRLSTDTQYF. The CDR3 nucleotides are TGTGCCAGTAGGGATGCTCCCAGGCTTAGCACAGATACGCAGTATTTT.

The genes are TRBV19 and TRBJ1-5; D is possibly TRBD1 (6 bases). The CDR3 is 16 amino acids. V was trimmed by 2 bases and J by 0 bases, leaving 11 bases between them. Looked up from germline, CDR1 is LNHDA and CDR2 is SQIVND (reference sequence). The CDR3 nucleotides are TGTGCCAGTAGTATAATGGGGGCGATTAGCAATCAGCCCCAGCATTTT. It codes for CASSIMGAISNQPQHF.

The V and J genes are TRBV7-8 and TRBJ2-7; 7 bases line up with TRBD1. The V and J ends lost 4 bases and 2 bases, in that order; junction bases with no gene match: 8. CDR1 is SGHVS, CDR2 FQNEAQ, per germline. The CDR3 consists of 15 residues. The CDR3 region is CASSSPQGTPYEQYF. DNA for the CDR3: TGTGCCAGCAGCTCTCCACAGGGGACACCCTACGAGCAGTACTTC.

The chain is built from TRBV14 and TRBJ1-1; TRBD1 aligns across 7 bases. The length of the CDR3 is 15 residues. Per germline, CDR1 SGHDN and CDR2 FVKESK. The V gene end was trimmed by 1 base and the J gene end by 3 bases; junction bases not matched to a gene: 5. The CDR3 here is CASSQVGQADTEAFF. CDR3 nucleotides: TGTGCCAGCAGCCAAGTAGGACAGGCTGACACTGAAGCTTTCTTT.

The chain links TRBV5-1 to TRBJ2-1; 13 bases are a match to TRBD2. Germline CDR1 is SGHRS and CDR2 is YFSETQ. This CDR3 is built from 15 residues. V was clipped by 4 bases and J by 7 bases; unmatched bases: 5. The CDR3 sequence: CASSLLAGGLNEQFF. CDR3 nucleotides: TGCGCCAGCAGCCTACTAGCGGGGGGGTTGAATGAGCAGTTCTTC.

The gene calls are TRBV4-1 and TRBJ1-6, with D tentatively TRBD1 (5 bases). The germline gives CDR1 MGHRA, CDR2 YSYEKL. V gave up 4 bases and J gave up 14 bases, with 30 bases separating them. The CDR3 runs 18 residues. CDR3 in amino acids: CASSPEKGGGTGGKALHF. The CDR3, as DNA: TGCGCCAGCAGCCCCGAGAAGGGAGGTGGGACGGGGGGTAAGGCCCTCCACTTT.

V and J are TRBV5-6 and TRBJ1-2, with D possibly matching TRBD1 (6 bases). This CDR3 is built from 14 residues. Germline CDR1 and CDR2: SGHDT and YYEEEE. V was clipped by 0 bases and J by 4 bases, with 10 bases between them. The DNA of the CDR3 is TGTGCCAGCAGCTTGGCTCAGGGGACCTATGGCTACACCTTC. This translates into CASSLAQGTYGYTF.

The chain couples TRBV25-1 to TRBJ2-7, with D uncertain. V was trimmed by 3 bases and J by 3 bases, leaving 9 bases between them. Germline lookup yields CDR1 MGHDK and CDR2 SYGVNS. CDR3 length: 13 residues. The CDR3 protein is CASSDTLVYEQYF. Written as DNA, the CDR3 is TGTGCCAGCAGTGATACCCTAGTCTACGAGCAGTACTTC.

The chain combines TRBV7-9 with TRBJ1-1; the D gene is possibly TRBD1 (5 bases). This CDR3 spans 12 amino acids. CDR1 is SEHNR, CDR2 FQNEAQ, per germline (reference sequence). Trimming stripped 4 bases from V and 6 bases from J, with 9 bases between. The CDR3 DNA sequence: TGTGCCAGCAGCTCAGGGTATGCTGAAGCTTTCTTT. The encoded protein is CASSSGYAEAFF.

V gene TRBV4-2 combines with J gene TRBJ2-7; D is perhaps TRBD2 (6 bases). Germline-derived CDR1 and CDR2 are LGHNA and YNFKEQ. V dropped 3 bases and J dropped 5 bases, with 17 bases sitting between them. The CDR3 has 15 amino acids. The DNA for the CDR3 is TGTGCCAGCAGCCAGAGGAGTGTAGGCGGGAACGAGCAGTACTTC. Translated, it gives CASSQRSVGGNEQYF.

This chain joins TRBV5-6 and TRBJ2-7; 15 positions match TRBD2. CDR1 and CDR2 (germline): SGHDT, YYEEEE. V trimming: 3 bases; J trimming: 3 bases; junction bases outside the gene matches: 13. The CDR3 runs to 19 residues. CDR3 DNA sequence: TGTGCCAGCAGCTCTCCGGGACTAGCGGGAGGAATAGTGGACTACGAGCAGTACTTC. As protein: CASSSPGLAGGIVDYEQYF.

The chain links TRBV24-1 to TRBJ2-1; 9 nucleotides line up with TRBD2. Germline trimming cut 1 base from V and 6 bases from J; bases unmatched to any gene: 6. Germline V lookup: CDR1 KGHDR, CDR2 SFDVKD. This CDR3 region has 16 residues. This chain's CDR3 is CATSDLEAGGANEQFF. The CDR3, as DNA: TGTGCCACCAGTGATTTAGAAGCGGGAGGAGCCAATGAGCAGTTCTTC.

This clone appeared once. J is TRBJ1-5 and V is TRBV28; D is ambiguous. This CDR3 has 15 residues. The V end was cut by 3 bases, the J end by 3 bases, with 12 bases between. The germline gives CDR1 MDHEN, CDR2 SYDVKM. CDR3 DNA sequence: TGTGCCAGCAGTTTCTTTGAGGTTCCCAATCAGCCCCAGCATTTT. Translation gives CASSFFEVPNQPQHF.

This chain joins TRBV5-4 and TRBJ1-5; weak D call: TRBD1 (6 bases). The length of the CDR3 is 14 residues. V lost 2 bases to trimming and J lost 6 bases, with 12 bases between them. Germline-derived CDR1 and CDR2 are SGHNT and YYREEE (reference sequence). The CDR3 sequence: CASSLQGGGQPQHF. As DNA, the CDR3 is TGTGCCAGCAGCTTACAGGGAGGCGGTCAGCCCCAGCATTTT.

The V and J genes are TRBV28 and TRBJ1-2; 11 nucleotides match TRBD1. The CDR3 spans 13 residues. Unmatched junction bases numbered 2, after V lost 8 bases and J lost 3 bases. CDR1 and CDR2 from the germline V gene are MDHEN and SYDVKM. The CDR3 DNA is TGTGCCAGCCAGGGACAGGGGGACTATGGCTACACCTTC. This encodes CASQGQGDYGYTF.

This sequence joins TRBV21-1 and TRBJ1-6. TRBV21-1 is recorded as a pseudogene. The CDR3 consists of 15 residues. CDR3 residues: CASSKENRGDSPLHF. CDR3 bases: TGTGCCAGCAGCAAAGAGAACAGAGGAGATTCACCCCTCCACTTT.